This T cell receptor beta chain was sequenced in a study of T cell responses to AZD1222 COVID-19 vaccine. Study findings and constraints: Sampling that yielded the repertoires occurred only after the peak T cell response. The CD4 TCRs associated with vaccination extended across spike and predominated at 160-218 and 743-854.

Worth noting for this clone: The target antigen is unknown.

The V end lost 3 bases, the J end lost 3 bases, and 6 bases lay between the germline ends. Germline V gene sequence: CDR1 LGHNA, CDR2 YNFKEQ. The CDR3 has 13 residues. Data came from immunoSEQ multiplex PCR; TCRdb stores just in-frame clones and leaves some out. The sample has about 150,000 clones, around 90% seen once. The specimen comprised peripheral blood, sampled on day 0 of AZD1222 vaccination. This rearrangement joins TRBV4-2 to TRBJ1-5; no definite D call. The clonotype was recovered from an adult in good health. CDR3 sequence (DNA): TGTGCCAGCAGCCAGCGGGACAATCAGCCCCAGCATTTT. It encodes CASSQRDNQPQHF.